The rows below give T cell receptor beta chains drawn from one sample of a study of blood T cells in healthy people across ages. TCRdb independently ran MiXCR on the 5' RACE reads; one entry per CDR3 protein. The table lists around 1,500,000 distinct CDR3 sequences, approximately 28% of them singletons. The sequenced sample was blood. These TCRs come from a woman aged 25 to 45 in good health. Each CDR3 is given with its conserved first and last residue. D genes are given only for firm matches. Not all rows give a size; the values are once, few, many and, for expanded clones, a class.

cdr3_length j_call d_call v_call clone_size cdr3_aa cdr3_nt
12 TRBJ2-3 . TRBV20-1 few CSAIRGTDTRYF TGCAGTGCTATCCGGGGCACAGATACGCGGTATTTT
21 TRBJ2-1 TRBD2 TRBV20-1 many CSARPSGLAGGRLSSYNEQFF TGCAGTGCTAGGCCCTCAGGACTAGCGGGAGGGAGACTGAGCTCCTACAATGAGCAGTTCTTC
15 TRBJ1-2 . TRBV28 many CASSLGSIANYGYTF TGTGCCAGCAGTTTGGGATCCATAGCTAACTATGGCTACACCTTC
14 TRBJ1-5 . TRBV6-2/TRBV6-3 few CASSYWAGNQPQHF TGTGCCAGCAGTTACTGGGCGGGAAATCAGCCCCAGCATTTT
14 TRBJ2-1 . TRBV27 . CASSVLELANGQFF TGTGCCAGCAGTGTACTAGAGTTGGCCAATGGGCAGTTCTTC
11 TRBJ2-7 . TRBV10-2 . CASGDGREQYF TGCGCCAGCGGTGACGGGCGCGAGCAGTACTTC
12 TRBJ1-1 . TRBV29-1 . CSVLANAFEAFF TGCAGCGTTTTGGCCAACGCGTTTGAAGCTTTCTTT
15 TRBJ2-5 . TRBV6-5 few CASSYSVRFGETQYF TGTGCCAGCAGTTACTCGGTCAGGTTTGGGGAGACCCAGTACTTC
18 TRBJ2-3 TRBD1 TRBV18 . CASSLRPPGQGEMDTQYF TGTGCCAGCTCACTACGGCCACCGGGACAGGGGGAGATGGATACGCAGTATTTT
12 TRBJ2-3 . TRBV20-1 many CSAIRGTDTQYF TGCAGTGCCATCCGGGGCACAGATACGCAGTATTTT
15 TRBJ2-4 TRBD2 TRBV7-2 few CASRPLAGGPDEQYF TGTGCCAGCAGACCACTAGCGGGGGGGCCGGATGAGCAGTACTTC
15 TRBJ2-2 . TRBV5-4 . CASSVESRVGGELFF TGTGCCAGCAGCGTAGAGTCAAGGGTTGGCGGGGAGCTGTTTTTT
12 TRBJ1-2 . TRBV25-1 . CASSEPNYGYTF TGTGCCAGCAGTGAGCCTAACTATGGCTACACCTTC
14 TRBJ1-4 TRBD1 TRBV6-6 . CASSDQTGNEKLFF TGTGCCAGCAGTGACCAGACAGGGAATGAAAAACTGTTTTTT
14 TRBJ2-5 . TRBV11-2 . CASSARAYRETQYF TGTGCCAGCAGCGCCCGGGCCTACAGGGAGACCCAGTACTTC
16 TRBJ2-1 . TRBV5-1 few CASSLVLTATYNEQFF TGCGCCAGCAGCTTGGTACTGACAGCCACCTACAATGAGCAGTTCTTC
14 TRBJ1-2 TRBD1 TRBV9 . CASSVDTGGTGYTF TGTGCCAGCAGCGTAGACACAGGGGGCACCGGCTACACCTTC
19 TRBJ2-5 TRBD2 TRBV27 . CASSFGLPGLVGVEETQYF TGTGCCAGCAGTTTCGGTCTTCCGGGACTAGTGGGAGTAGAAGAGACCCAGTACTTC
16 TRBJ2-7 TRBD2 TRBV4-3 many CASSRQIAGGVYEQYF TGCGCCAGCAGCCGCCAAATAGCGGGAGGGGTTTACGAGCAGTACTTC
19 TRBJ1-2 . TRBV20-1 many CSARDKGAWGRASDYGYTF TGCAGTGCTAGAGATAAGGGTGCTTGGGGGCGGGCCTCTGACTATGGCTACACCTTC
16 TRBJ2-1 TRBD1 TRBV12-3/TRBV12-4 . CASTTPGTGPYNEQFF TGTGCCAGCACCACTCCCGGGACAGGGCCCTACAATGAGCAGTTCTTC
14 TRBJ2-7 . TRBV12-3/TRBV12-4 many CASRPTGRPYEQYF TGTGCCAGCAGGCCCACAGGGCGCCCCTACGAGCAGTACTTC
15 TRBJ2-7 TRBD1 TRBV30 many CAWSMAGGFSYEQYF TGTGCCTGGAGTATGGCAGGGGGCTTCTCCTACGAGCAGTACTTC
16 TRBJ1-5 . TRBV15 . CATSRVSAGLGQPQHF TGTGCCACCAGCAGAGTCTCCGCGGGGCTCGGTCAGCCCCAGCATTTT
12 TRBJ2-7 TRBD1 TRBV6-2/TRBV6-3 . CAGSRTGYEQYF TGTGCCGGCAGCCGGACAGGCTACGAGCAGTACTTC
14 TRBJ1-1 . TRBV15 few CATSRDPVNTEAFF TGTGCCACCAGCAGAGATCCCGTAAACACTGAAGCTTTCTTT
14 TRBJ1-1 TRBD1 TRBV7-3 . CASSLIQGATEAFF TGTGCCAGCAGCTTAATACAGGGGGCGACTGAAGCTTTCTTT
14 TRBJ1-1 TRBD1 TRBV2 . CASGRDRMNTEAFF TGTGCCAGCGGGCGGGACAGGATGAACACTGAAGCTTTCTTT
15 TRBJ2-1 . TRBV4-3 . CASSQLSGPYNEQFF TGCGCCAGCAGCCAATTGAGCGGCCCCTACAATGAGCAGTTCTTC
12 TRBJ2-3 . TRBV7-2 . CASSPSGDAQYF TGTGCCAGCAGCCCTTCCGGGGATGCGCAGTATTTT
17 TRBJ1-2 TRBD1 TRBV5-1 few CASSREGQGATLGGYTF TGCGCCAGCAGCCGAGAAGGACAGGGGGCTACCCTTGGTGGCTACACCTTC
13 TRBJ2-3 . TRBV15 many CATSRELADTQYF TGTGCCACCAGCAGAGAATTAGCAGATACGCAGTATTTT
13 TRBJ2-7 . TRBV29-1 many CSVDGRVGGEQYF TGCAGCGTTGACGGCAGGGTAGGTGGCGAGCAGTACTTC
12 TRBJ2-7 . TRBV29-1 few CSVTPTTGEQYF TGCAGCGTGACTCCTACAACGGGAGAGCAGTACTTC
17 TRBJ2-5 . TRBV5-1 few CASSFSLGGVPQETQYF TGCGCCAGCAGCTTCTCGCTTGGCGGGGTGCCCCAAGAGACCCAGTACTTC
18 TRBJ2-5 TRBD2 TRBV6-1 . CASSPGTSGGPGEETQYF TGTGCCAGCAGCCCAGGGACTAGCGGGGGCCCCGGGGAGGAGACCCAGTACTTC
14 TRBJ1-2 . TRBV12-3/TRBV12-4 many CASSLVPPGAGYTF TGTGCCAGCAGTTTAGTCCCCCCGGGCGCTGGCTACACCTTC
14 TRBJ1-5 . TRBV30 . CAWGVDRRYGPQHF TGTGCCTGGGGGGTAGACAGGCGGTACGGGCCCCAGCATTTT
17 TRBJ2-5 . TRBV5-6 . CASSLVFWTDGQETQYF TGTGCCAGCAGCTTGGTGTTTTGGACCGACGGCCAAGAGACCCAGTACTTC
15 TRBJ2-7 TRBD1 TRBV18 many CASSLRDRGPYEQYF TGTGCCAGCTCACTTAGGGACAGGGGGCCCTACGAGCAGTACTTC
13 TRBJ2-1 . TRBV30 . CAWSPRAYNEQFF TGTGCCTGGAGTCCGAGGGCCTACAATGAGCAGTTCTTC
16 TRBJ2-4 . TRBV7-2 few CASSSKGGTGQNIQYF TGTGCCAGCAGCTCCAAGGGGGGGACAGGACAAAACATTCAGTACTTC
16 TRBJ2-7 TRBD2 TRBV6-2/TRBV6-3 . CASSYSTSGSTYEQYF TGTGCCAGCAGTTACTCGACTAGCGGGAGTACCTACGAGCAGTACTTC
15 TRBJ2-5 TRBD1 TRBV7-2 few CASSLQTGAQETQYF TGTGCCAGCAGCTTGCAAACAGGGGCTCAAGAGACCCAGTACTTC
13 TRBJ2-3 . TRBV12-3/TRBV12-4 . CVSRSTSTDTQYF TGTGTCAGCAGATCGACTAGTACGGATACGCAGTATTTT
19 TRBJ2-3 . TRBV7-9 . CASSKDRGRMREGPDTQYF TGTGCCAGCAGCAAAGACAGGGGGCGAATGCGGGAGGGCCCAGATACGCAGTATTTT
17 TRBJ2-5 TRBD2 TRBV5-1 few CASSLANGGGAQETQYF TGCGCCAGCAGCTTGGCCAACGGCGGGGGAGCACAAGAGACCCAGTACTTC
14 TRBJ2-4 TRBD2 TRBV11-2 many CASSSGGEMSIQYF TGTGCCAGCAGCTCCGGGGGGGAGATGAGCATTCAGTACTTC
16 TRBJ2-5 TRBD1 TRBV7-2 many CASSPGQITAQETQYF TGTGCCAGCAGCCCGGGACAGATAACGGCTCAAGAGACCCAGTACTTC
12 TRBJ1-2 TRBD1 TRBV6-5 . CASSRTGVGNTF TGTGCCAGCAGTCGGACAGGGGTTGGCAACACCTTC
14 TRBJ1-2 TRBD1 TRBV29-1 many CSVDGTGLNYGYTF TGCAGCGTTGACGGGACAGGGCTCAACTATGGCTACACCTTC
14 TRBJ2-2 . TRBV10-3 . CAISETGTSGELFF TGTGCCATCAGTGAGACAGGGACCTCCGGGGAGCTGTTTTTT
12 TRBJ2-5 TRBD1 TRBV10-3 . CATRQGEETQYF TGTGCCACCCGACAGGGGGAAGAGACCCAGTACTTC